The subject of this entry is one T cell receptor beta chain. Its antigen remains unidentified. These data come from a study of regulatory T cells in long-lasting Graves disease. Overall study findings and caveats: Persistent disease preferred TRBV28, TRBJ1-2 and TRBJ2-5; new disease, TRBV20-1 and TRBJ2-1.

Construction of TCR beta libraries relied on iRepertoire HTBI primers and on Arm-PCR targeting CDR3 regions. TCRdb redid the calling of the multiplex PCR reads with MiXCR, one entry per CDR3 protein. The sample has about 620,000 distinct CDR3 sequences; around 15% are singletons. Time point in this sample: newly diagnosed GD, antithyroid drugs for less than 3 months. The TCR library was made from RNA that had been extracted from PBMCs in TRIzol. A blood draw put about 9 milliliters of peripheral blood into EDTA tubes. The germline CDR1 and CDR2 sequences are LGHDT and YNNKEL (reference sequence). The CDR3 sequence is 15 residues long. Trimming stripped 1 base from V and 8 bases from J, with 15 bases between. The same specimen was also included in a second study, on T cells in Graves' hyperthyroidism and ophthalmopathy.

This rearrangement joins TRBV3-1 to TRBJ2-4, with D tentatively TRBD2 (6 bases). The TCR sequence derives from a woman in her twenties or thirties with Graves disease. The specimen comprised peripheral blood mononuclear cells (PBMCs), sampled at new diagnosis, from a patient treated with antithyroid drugs. CDR3 sequence: CASSQGTGVGDIQYF. CDR3 DNA sequence: TGTGCCAGCAGCCAAGGAACGGGAGTGGGGGACATTCAGTACTTC.